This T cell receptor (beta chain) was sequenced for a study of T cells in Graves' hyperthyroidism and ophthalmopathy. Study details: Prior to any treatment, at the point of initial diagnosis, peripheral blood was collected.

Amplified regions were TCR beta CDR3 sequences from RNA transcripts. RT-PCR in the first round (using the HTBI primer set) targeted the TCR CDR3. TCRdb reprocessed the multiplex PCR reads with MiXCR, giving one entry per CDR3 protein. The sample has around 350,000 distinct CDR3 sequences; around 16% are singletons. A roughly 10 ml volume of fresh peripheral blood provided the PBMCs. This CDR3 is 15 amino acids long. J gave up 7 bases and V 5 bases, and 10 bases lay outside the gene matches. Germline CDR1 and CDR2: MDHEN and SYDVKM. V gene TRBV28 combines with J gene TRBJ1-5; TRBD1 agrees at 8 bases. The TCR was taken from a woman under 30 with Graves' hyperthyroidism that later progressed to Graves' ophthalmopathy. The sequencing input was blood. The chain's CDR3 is CASSSRGREGQPQHF. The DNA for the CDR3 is TGTGCCAGCAGTAGCAGGGGGCGCGAAGGGCAGCCCCAGCATTTT.